Each of the 21 T cell receptor beta chains below was sequenced from the same sample in a study of Ad26.COV2.S vaccination and SARS-CoV-2 variants. As to treatment: roughly 19 received Ad26.COV2.S at low or high dose, single or two shots; about 5 received placebo; per-sample allocation not given. Sample collection was performed on day 63 after the first vaccine or placebo injection. Sequencing was performed with immunoSEQ multiplex PCR; in TCRdb, only in-frame clones are kept and a portion is missing. The sample lists about 440,000 clones, 90% occurring once. The sequenced sample was peripheral blood, obtained in a trial of Ad26.COV2.S vaccine versus placebo. These TCRs come from a person aged 18-60 years who received the Ad26.COV2.S COVID-19 vaccine or a placebo.

The chain joins TRBV7-3 to TRBJ2-1, with 7 bases lining up with TRBD2. Per the germline V gene, CDR1 is SGHTA and CDR2 is FQGTGA. This CDR3 is built from 18 residues. V lost 2 bases and J lost 0; bases outside the gene matches: 10. The CDR3 region has the DNA TGTGCCAGCAGCTTAGTCCCCGTCCGCGGGAGCTCCTACAATGAGCAGTTCTTC. Translating it yields CASSLVPVRGSSYNEQFF.

The CDR3 sequence: CASSVTGSYSGANVLTF. CDR3 in DNA: TGTGCCAGCAGCGTTACAGGGTCTTACTCTGGGGCCAACGTCCTGACTTTC. V and J are TRBV11-2 and TRBJ2-6; D is perhaps TRBD1 (6 bases). The ends were cut back, 5 bases at V and 0 bases at J, with 14 bases in the middle. CDR1 SGHAT and CDR2 FQNNGV come from the germline V gene. CDR3 size: 17 residues.

V gene TRBV5-8 combines with J gene TRBJ1-5; no firm D call. Germline CDR1 SGHTS, CDR2 YDEGEE. Trimming shortened V by 1 base and J by 3 bases, and 11 bases separated the two germline ends. This CDR3 has 15 residues. Here the CDR3 DNA reads TGTGCCAGCAGCTTGCCGGGTGGTCCCAATCAGCCCCAGCATTTT. Residues: CASSLPGGPNQPQHF.

The rearrangement joins TRBV9 to TRBJ2-1; weak D call: TRBD2 (6 bases). Trimming took off 3 bases at V and 7 bases at J, with 8 bases between the two ends. The CDR3 extends over 12 amino acids. Per the germline V gene, CDR1 is SGDLS and CDR2 is YYNGEE. This chain's CDR3 is CASSGAGNEQFF. Written as DNA, the CDR3 is TGTGCCAGCAGCGGGGCGGGGAATGAGCAGTTCTTC.

J is TRBJ2-5 and V is TRBV7-6; TRBD2 agrees at 13 bases. Germline assignment: CDR1 SGHVS and CDR2 FNYEAQ. The CDR3 is 16 amino acids. J gave up 2 bases and V 5 bases, and 5 bases lay outside the gene matches. DNA for the CDR3: TGTGCCAGCAGCCTGGGGACTAGCGGGGCACAAGAGACCCAGTACTTC. Protein sequence: CASSLGTSGAQETQYF.

The chain has TRBV6-6 and TRBJ2-1; 8 bases agree with TRBD2. Germline CDR1 MNHNY, CDR2 SVGAGI (reference sequence). The V and J ends lost 2 bases and 4 bases, in that order; junction bases with no gene match: 1. The CDR3 extends over 14 amino acids. In DNA, the CDR3 is TGTGCCAGCAGTTACCGGGAGGGGTACAATGAGCAGTTCTTC. This gives the protein CASSYREGYNEQFF.

The chain employs TRBV28 and TRBJ2-7, with 7 bases aligning to TRBD2. V lost 8 bases and J lost 2; bases outside the gene matches: 3. Germline CDR1 reads MDHEN; CDR2 reads SYDVKM. The CDR3 sequence is 12 residues long. This CDR3 is CASQGGAYEQYF. The CDR3 DNA follows: TGTGCCAGCCAGGGAGGGGCCTACGAGCAGTACTTC.

The genes are TRBV7-3 and TRBJ1-2; maybe TRBD1 (5 bases). The CDR3 runs to 13 residues. Looked up from germline, CDR1 is SGHTA and CDR2 is FQGTGA. The germline V and J ends were trimmed by 5 bases and 8 bases, with 15 bases remaining between them. The CDR3 DNA sequence: TGTGCCAGCAGCCGTGGCAGGGATACCGGCTACACCTTC. Its translation is CASSRGRDTGYTF.

The rearrangement links TRBV2 to TRBJ2-5, with 8 bases identical to TRBD2. Unmatched junction bases numbered 8, after V lost 4 bases and J lost 1 base. The CDR3 is made up of 16 amino acids. CDR1 and CDR2 from the germline V gene are SNHLY and FYNNEI. The CDR3 DNA follows: TGTGCCAGCAGTGGATGGGTAGCGGGGTTCCAAGAGACCCAGTACTTC. Protein: CASSGWVAGFQETQYF.

V is TRBV6-1 and J is TRBJ2-5; tentative D call: TRBD1 (6 bases). V was shortened by 2 bases and J by 2 bases, with 12 bases between the two germline ends. The CDR3 totals 15 residues. CDR1 and CDR2 from the germline V gene are MNHNS and SASEGT. In DNA form, the CDR3 reads TGTGCCAGCAGTGAACCCGACAGGAATCAAGAGACCCAGTACTTC. Protein product: CASSEPDRNQETQYF.

There are a few counts of this clone. The same CDR3 arises from other DNA sequences in this sample as well. This chain joins TRBV5-1 and TRBJ2-7; D may correspond to TRBD1 or TRBD2 (5 bases each). CDR3 size: 12 residues. Trimming left V 0 bases short and J 4 bases short, with 5 bases between. CDR1 SGHRS and CDR2 YFSETQ come from the germline V gene. The DNA of the CDR3 is TGCGCCAGCAGCTTGGGGGGGTACGAGCAGTACTTC. Amino acid sequence: CASSLGGYEQYF.

The chain uses TRBV3-1 (or the pseudogene TRBV3-2) and TRBJ2-5; tentative D call: TRBD1 (6 bases). V shed 0 bases and J shed 5 bases, with 16 bases lying between them. Per the germline V gene, CDR1 is LGHDT and CDR2 is YNNKEL (reference sequence). The CDR3 sequence is 16 residues long. The CDR3 loop reads CASSQDPRGRWETQYF. The CDR3 DNA sequence: TGTGCCAGCAGCCAAGACCCCAGGGGCCGCTGGGAGACCCAGTACTTC.

V usage is TRBV5-1 and J usage is TRBJ1-1, with 8 positions matching TRBD1. The CDR3 is 15 amino acids. Germline V CDR1 and CDR2: SGHRS, YFSETQ. J lost 4 bases, V lost 4 bases, and 9 bases had no gene match. The chain's CDR3 is CASSAGQVIGTEAFF. DNA of the CDR3: TGCGCCAGCAGCGCGGGACAGGTAATTGGCACTGAAGCTTTCTTT.

The chain couples TRBV5-4 to TRBJ2-7; 7 bases are a match to TRBD1. This CDR3 spans 16 amino acids. V shed 3 bases and J 1 base; nucleotides not matched to a gene: 10. Germline V gene sequence: CDR1 SGHNT, CDR2 YYREEE (reference sequence). Written as DNA, the CDR3 is TGTGCCAGCAGCTCGCACCGGGACAGCCCGTCCTACGAGCAGTACTTC. Amino acid sequence: CASSSHRDSPSYEQYF.

This chain connects TRBV24-1 to TRBJ2-7, with a possible D match to TRBD2 (5 bases). This CDR3 region has 16 residues. Germline V lookup: CDR1 KGHDR, CDR2 SFDVKD. Trimming removed 6 bases at V and 3 bases at J, with 20 bases between. CDR3 bases: TGTGCCACCAGTACCCCATGGAGGCTATCCAACTACGAGCAGTACTTC. Its protein product is CATSTPWRLSNYEQYF.

A single count supports this clone. The chain employs TRBV27 and TRBJ2-1; 12 nucleotides line up with TRBD2. After removal of 3 bases from V and 10 bases from J, the junction contained 10 bases not matched to a gene. The CDR3 runs 16 residues. The germline CDR1 and CDR2 sequences are MNHEY and SMNVEV (reference sequence). This CDR3 reads CASSFVTSGRGPEQFF. The DNA for the CDR3 is TGTGCCAGCAGTTTTGTGACTAGCGGGAGAGGGCCGGAGCAGTTCTTC.

The chain employs TRBV6-6 and TRBJ1-5, with a weak D call TRBD1 (6 bases). Germline V gene data show CDR1 as MNHNY and CDR2 as SVGAGI (reference sequence). The V gene lost 6 bases and the J gene lost 7 bases, with 13 bases spanning the gap. This CDR3 is 13 amino acids long. The CDR3 loop is CASSAGVVQPQHF. CDR3 DNA sequence: TGTGCCAGCAGCGCAGGGGTTGTACAGCCCCAGCATTTT.

CDR3 in amino acids: CASSFRTGVGEQYF. The CDR3 DNA is TGTGCCAGCAGCTTCCGTACAGGGGTTGGCGAGCAGTACTTC. J is TRBJ2-7 and V is TRBV5-6, with 7 bases identical to TRBD1. Trimming cost V 2 bases and J 6 bases; bases outside gene matches: 8. The length of the CDR3 is 14 residues. Germline CDR1 is SGHDT and CDR2 is YYEEEE.

The V call is TRBV7-9, the J call TRBJ2-7, with a tentative D call TRBD2 (5 bases). Germline CDR1 and CDR2: SEHNR and FQNEAQ (reference sequence). With 2 bases removed from V and 3 bases from J, the gap between germline ends came to 11 bases. The CDR3 runs to 14 residues. CDR3 region: CASSLTLGDYEQYF. Here the CDR3 DNA reads TGTGCCAGCAGCTTAACGTTGGGAGACTACGAGCAGTACTTC.

The genes are TRBV7-2 and TRBJ2-5; D gene uncertain. The CDR3 contains 12 residues. From germline, CDR1 is SGHTA and CDR2 FQGNSA. V was cut by 5 bases and J by 4 bases, with 8 bases left in between. CDR3 amino acids: CASSRRRETQYF. The CDR3 DNA is TGTGCCAGCAGCCGTCGACGAGAGACCCAGTACTTC.

The chain links TRBV9 to TRBJ2-5, with D possibly being TRBD1 (6 bases). The V gene's germline CDR1 is SGDLS and CDR2 YYNGEE. This CDR3 spans 15 amino acids. The ends were cut back, 2 bases at V and 1 base at J, with 12 bases in the middle. The CDR3 is CASSVMGTSQETQYF. The CDR3 DNA reads as TGTGCCAGCAGCGTGATGGGGACAAGCCAAGAGACCCAGTACTTC.